The 5 T cell receptor beta chains below were found in one sample sequenced in a study of T cell changes during pregnancy in multiple sclerosis. Using immunoSEQ multiplex PCR, the repertoire was profiled, and TCRdb retains in-frame clones only, with some absent. The sample has 45,000 to 65,000 clones, over 90% seen once. Material: CD4+ T cells from peripheral blood mononuclear cells, obtained in the third trimester of pregnancy. All receptors derive from a female donor with multiple sclerosis, enrolled in a pregnancy study.

V and J are TRBV15 and TRBJ1-2; no firm D call. V shed 0 bases and J shed 4 bases, with 6 bases lying between them. CDR3 length equals 13 residues. Germline CDR1 is LNHNV and CDR2 is YYDKDF (reference sequence). CDR3 in amino acids: CATSRDLSYGYTF. The CDR3 coding sequence is TGTGCCACCAGCAGAGATCTGTCCTATGGCTACACCTTC.

The chain links TRBV5-4 to TRBJ2-5, with D possibly being TRBD1 (6 bases). The germline V gene encodes CDR1 SGHNT and CDR2 YYREEE (reference sequence). V shed 4 bases and J shed 2 bases, with 12 bases lying between them. The CDR3 extends over 14 amino acids. The CDR3 coding sequence is TGTGCCAGCAGCATAGGACAGAAACAAGAGACCCAGTACTTC. It yields the protein CASSIGQKQETQYF.

This chain uses TRBV12-5 with TRBJ2-5; TRBD1 agrees at 10 bases. The CDR3 is 14 residues long. The ends lost 7 bases at V and 5 bases at J; junction bases unmatched: 7. Germline loops: CDR1 LGHNT, CDR2 FRNRAP. In nucleotides, the CDR3 is TGTGCTAGTGCTCGCGACAGGGGGCTTGAGACCCAGTACTTC. It encodes CASARDRGLETQYF.

The chain joins TRBV19 to TRBJ1-1; TRBD1 matches 9 bases. J gave up 4 bases and V 3 bases, and 9 bases lay outside the gene matches. Germline V gene lookup returns CDR1 LNHDA and CDR2 SQIVND (reference sequence). There are 16 residues in the CDR3. This CDR3 reads CASSMTGGFLGTEAFF. The CDR3, as DNA: TGTGCCAGTAGTATGACAGGGGGGTTCTTGGGCACTGAAGCTTTCTTT.

This sequence joins TRBV19 and TRBJ2-7; D is possibly TRBD1 (6 bases). Germline V gene sequence: CDR1 LNHDA, CDR2 SQIVND (reference sequence). The V end lost 5 bases, the J end lost 5 bases, and 25 bases lay between the germline ends. CDR3 length: 17 amino acids. CDR3 protein: CASSLLGTGTFRHEQYF. CDR3 bases: TGTGCCAGTAGTTTATTAGGAACAGGGACATTTCGGCACGAGCAGTACTTC.